These 26 T cell receptor beta chains originate from one sample sequenced in a study of shared T cell receptors in the human thymus. Using immunoSEQ multiplex PCR, the repertoire was profiled, and TCRdb retains in-frame clones only, with some absent. The profile shows 450,000 to 650,000 clones, 70% to 80% of them singletons. These records were also assigned to another study, of human thymus T cells.

Sequencing was carried out using thymocytes. The source of these receptors is a boy in the first two years of life with a congenital heart defect.

The chain links TRBV4-2 to TRBJ2-1; 8 bases fit TRBD2. The trim removed 0 bases at V and 2 bases at J, leaving 3 bases unmatched. The length of the CDR3 is 16 residues. Germline CDR1 reads LGHNA; CDR2 reads YNFKEQ. The CDR3 nucleotides read TGTGCCAGCAGCCAAGATGGGCGGGAGGCCTACAATGAGCAGTTCTTC. Translation gives CASSQDGREAYNEQFF.

The V gene is TRBV13, the J gene TRBJ2-7; D is uncertain. This CDR3 spans 13 amino acids. Per germline, CDR1 PRHDT and CDR2 FYEKMQ (reference sequence). The V gene lost 3 bases and the J gene lost 7 bases, with 13 bases spanning the gap. CDR3 nucleotides: TGTGCCAGCAGCTTTCGACCCTTCGGGGAGCAGTACTTC. It encodes CASSFRPFGEQYF.

This clone was found once. This chain connects TRBV29-1 to TRBJ2-3; TRBD2 might be the D (7 bases). V was cut by 7 bases and J by 0 bases, with 14 bases left in between. Germline loops: CDR1 SQVTM, CDR2 ANQGSEA. CDR3 length: 14 residues. The CDR3 bases are TGCAGCGGTGGGGGGGGCCTAAGCACAGATACGCAGTATTTT. Protein sequence: CSGGGGLSTDTQYF.

This clone was observed a few times. J is TRBJ2-7 and V is TRBV28; tentatively, D is TRBD1 (6 bases). This CDR3 is 14 amino acids long. Germline V CDR1 and CDR2: MDHEN, SYDVKM. Trimming shortened V by 6 bases and J by 4 bases, and 16 bases separated the two germline ends. The CDR3 sequence: CASRNKQGSYEQYF. In DNA, the CDR3 is TGTGCCAGCAGGAATAAACAGGGTTCTTACGAGCAGTACTTC. The full variable domain, its missing parts supplied by reference TRBV28 and TRBJ2-7, is DVKVTQSSRYLVKRTGEKVFLECVQDMDHENMFWYRQDPGLGLRLIYFSYDVKMKEKGDIPEGYSVSREKKERFSLILESASTNQTSMYLCASRNKQGSYEQYFGPGTRLTVT.

This sequence joins TRBV6-5 and TRBJ2-3, with 9 nucleotides matching TRBD2. The CDR3 has 13 residues. CDR1 and CDR2 from the germline V gene are MNHEY and SVGAGI. The J segment lost 11 bases and the V segment lost 6 bases, leaving 9 bases of the junction unmatched. The CDR3 loop reads CASRWVAGVEQYF. CDR3 in DNA: TGTGCCAGCAGGTGGGTAGCGGGAGTGGAGCAGTATTTT.

V and J are TRBV27 and TRBJ2-2, with a tentative D call TRBD2 (5 bases). This CDR3 contains 17 residues. Trimming cost V 6 bases and J 4 bases, with 21 bases left between them. Germline V gene data show CDR1 as MNHEY and CDR2 as SMNVEV (reference sequence). The CDR3 region has the DNA TGTGCCAGCAGCCAGGCCCGAGGGAGAGGGAGCACCGGGGAGCTGTTTTTT. It codes for CASSQARGRGSTGELFF.

The chain joins TRBV15 to TRBJ1-1, with D maybe TRBD1 (6 bases). The V and J ends lost 1 base and 1 base respectively, with 28 bases between them. This CDR3 is built from 21 residues. Germline loops: CDR1 LNHNV, CDR2 YYDKDF (reference sequence). The CDR3: CATSRASGHSLGVGSNTEAFF. CDR3 nucleotide sequence: TGTGCCACCAGCAGAGCTTCGGGACACTCCTTGGGAGTAGGATCGAACACTGAAGCTTTCTTT.

The chain is built from TRBV14 and TRBJ2-7; D possibly corresponds to TRBD1 (6 bases). The CDR3 totals 14 residues. V was trimmed by 4 bases and J by 6 bases, leaving 16 bases between them. CDR1 is SGHDN, CDR2 FVKESK, per germline. The CDR3 DNA is TGTGCCAGCAGCCCTCGGACTTGGGGGCTCGAGCAGTACTTC. Translated: CASSPRTWGLEQYF.

The gene calls are TRBV2 and TRBJ1-3; 7 nucleotides agree with TRBD1. The CDR3 spans 14 residues. The junction had 5 bases not matched to a gene; V was cut back by 5 bases and J by 4 bases. Germline V CDR1 and CDR2: SNHLY, FYNNEI. The CDR3: CASSRNRGGNTIYF. CDR3 in DNA: TGTGCCAGCAGTAGGAACAGGGGCGGAAACACCATATATTTT.

This clone was picked up a small number of times. This rearrangement joins TRBV27 to TRBJ1-5; the D gene is possibly TRBD1 (5 bases). CDR1 is MNHEY and CDR2 is SMNVEV in the germline V gene (reference sequence). The length of the CDR3 is 13 residues. Trimming left V 8 bases short and J 6 bases short, with 14 bases between. The CDR3 reads CASGGQGAQPQHF. CDR3 sequence (DNA): TGTGCCAGCGGAGGGCAGGGTGCTCAGCCCCAGCATTTT.

The chain uses TRBV5-6 and TRBJ1-1, with 11 bases aligning to TRBD1. The J segment lost 4 bases and the V segment lost 4 bases, leaving 9 bases of the junction unmatched. The length of the CDR3 is 16 residues. CDR1 and CDR2 (germline): SGHDT, YYEEEE. The CDR3 loop reads CASSTGQGAVVTEAFF. The CDR3 coding sequence is TGTGCCAGCAGCACCGGACAGGGGGCTGTGGTCACTGAAGCTTTCTTT.

The sample holds a few counts of this clone. This chain uses TRBV13 with TRBJ1-2, with a weak D call TRBD1 (5 bases). Germline V gene lookup returns CDR1 PRHDT and CDR2 FYEKMQ (reference sequence). The V end was cut by 1 base, the J end by 4 bases, with 7 bases between. The CDR3 extends over 13 amino acids. The chain's CDR3 is CASSLAGPYGYTF. In DNA form, the CDR3 reads TGTGCCAGCAGCTTAGCAGGGCCCTATGGCTACACCTTC.

The gene calls are TRBV4-2 and TRBJ2-3, with 14 bases lining up with TRBD2. Germline loops: CDR1 LGHNA, CDR2 YNFKEQ. CDR3 length: 17 residues. J was trimmed by 1 base and V by 4 bases; bases with no gene match: 4. CDR3 sequence (DNA): TGTGCCAGCAGCCCAGGACTAGCGGGAGGCCGCACAGATACGCAGTATTTT. This codes for CASSPGLAGGRTDTQYF.

The V and J genes are TRBV5-6 and TRBJ2-7; no reliable D call. CDR1 SGHDT and CDR2 YYEEEE come from the germline V gene. V lost 0 bases and J 6 bases, leaving 10 bases between the germline ends. This CDR3 is 13 amino acids long. CDR3 loop: CASSLAGISEQYF. CDR3 DNA sequence: TGTGCCAGCAGCTTGGCTGGCATTTCCGAGCAGTACTTC.

This chain connects TRBV6-1 to TRBJ2-1; 14 bases are shared with TRBD2. CDR3 length: 15 amino acids. V lost 6 bases and J lost 7; bases outside the gene matches: 5. The germline V gene has CDR1 MNHNS and CDR2 SASEGT. CDR3 protein: CASRTGLAGGNEQFF. DNA for the CDR3: TGTGCCAGCAGGACAGGACTAGCGGGAGGAAATGAGCAGTTCTTC.

This sequence joins TRBV2 and TRBJ1-4; perhaps TRBD1 as D (5 bases). The V end lost 6 bases, the J end lost 8 bases, and 10 bases lay between the germline ends. The V gene's germline CDR1 is SNHLY and CDR2 FYNNEI. The CDR3 is made up of 12 amino acids. CDR3 amino acids: CASRSRGEKLFF. The CDR3 region has the DNA TGTGCCAGCAGGAGTCGGGGGGAAAAACTGTTTTTT. Combining the CDR3 with reference TRBV2 and TRBJ1-4 gives the whole variable domain EPEVTQTPSHQVTQMGQEVILRCVPISNHLYFYWYRQILGQKVEFLVSFYNNEISEKSEIFDDQFSVERPDGSNFTLKIRSTKLEDSAMYFCASRSRGEKLFFGSGTQLSVL.

The table lists this clone with a count of one. This sequence joins TRBV4-1 and TRBJ2-2; TRBD1 matches 7 bases. The V gene end was trimmed by 2 bases and the J gene end by 1 base; junction bases not matched to a gene: 7. The CDR3 is 17 residues long. Germline assignment: CDR1 MGHRA and CDR2 YSYEKL. CDR3 protein: CASSQITGQRNTGELFF. The DNA of the CDR3 is TGCGCCAGCAGCCAAATCACGGGACAGAGGAACACCGGGGAGCTGTTTTTT.

The rearrangement joins TRBV4-3 to TRBJ2-3, with TRBD2 matching 11 bases. V shed 3 bases and J 4 bases; nucleotides not matched to a gene: 12. The CDR3 spans 18 residues. CDR1 is LGHNA, CDR2 YSLEER, per germline. The CDR3 DNA is TGCGCCAGCAGCCAGGTTTTAAGGGTACTAGCGGGAGCAGATACGCAGTATTTT. The encoded protein is CASSQVLRVLAGADTQYF.

This clone was counted between two and nine times. V gene TRBV9 combines with J gene TRBJ2-1, with 10 nucleotides matching TRBD2. Germline values: CDR1 SGDLS, CDR2 YYNGEE. The CDR3 runs 13 residues. Trimming took 2 bases from V and 16 from J; bases not matched to a gene: 9. CDR3 residues: CASSVPRAGGPFF. The DNA for the CDR3 is TGTGCCAGCAGCGTCCCCCGAGCGGGAGGGCCATTCTTC.

The gene calls are TRBV5-8 and TRBJ2-3; 10 positions match TRBD2. The CDR3 runs 19 residues. The germline gives CDR1 SGHTS, CDR2 YDEGEE. Unmatched junction bases numbered 14, after V lost 4 bases and J lost 0 bases. The DNA for the CDR3 is TGTGCCAGCAGCCCCCCGGCTAGCGGGAGAACGTCTAGCACAGATACGCAGTATTTT. Translating gives CASSPPASGRTSSTDTQYF.

This clone has just one count. V gene TRBV29-1 combines with J gene TRBJ2-2, with 10 bases identical to TRBD1. Germline V CDR1 and CDR2: SQVTM, ANQGSEA. With V trimmed by 6 bases and J by 3 bases, 25 bases remained unmatched. The CDR3 extends over 21 amino acids. Here the CDR3 reads CSVSGQGCRWEHQHDTGELFF. The CDR3 DNA reads TGCAGCGTGTCGGGACAGGGGTGTAGGTGGGAGCACCAACACGACACCGGGGAGCTGTTTTTT.

V and J are TRBV28 and TRBJ1-5, with D perhaps TRBD1 (6 bases). The CDR3 consists of 17 residues. CDR1 and CDR2 from the germline V gene are MDHEN and SYDVKM. The germline V and J ends were trimmed by 7 bases and 3 bases, with 22 bases remaining between them. CDR3 amino acids: CASKSGWAGVSNQPQHF. CDR3 in DNA: TGTGCCAGCAAAAGTGGGTGGGCAGGGGTGTCCAATCAGCCCCAGCATTTT.

The chain links TRBV27 to TRBJ2-7; 10 bases align to TRBD1. V lost 5 bases, J lost 0 bases, and 10 bases stayed unmatched. This CDR3 contains 17 residues. In germline, CDR1 is MNHEY, CDR2 SMNVEV (reference sequence). In DNA form, the CDR3 reads TGTGCCAGCAGTCCCCTAGGGGGACAGGGGAGCTCCTACGAGCAGTACTTC. This sequence encodes CASSPLGGQGSSYEQYF.

J is TRBJ2-7 and V is TRBV6-5; TRBD2 matches 9 bases. The CDR3 loop spans 15 amino acids. Per germline, CDR1 MNHEY and CDR2 SVGAGI. V trimming: 6 bases; J trimming: 0 bases; junction bases outside the gene matches: 6. The CDR3 reads CASRPLAGNSYEQYF. The CDR3 region has the DNA TGTGCCAGCAGGCCACTAGCGGGCAACTCCTACGAGCAGTACTTC.

The chain has TRBV19 and TRBJ2-1, with 9 positions matching TRBD2. The CDR3 extends over 14 amino acids. Germline lookup yields CDR1 LNHDA and CDR2 SQIVND (reference sequence). The trim removed 6 bases at V and 9 bases at J, leaving 9 bases unmatched. As DNA, the CDR3 is TGTGCCAGTAGGTGGCTAGCGGGACTAGGTGAGCAGTTCTTC. Translated: CASRWLAGLGEQFF.

This clone was seen a single time. This chain uses TRBV27 with TRBJ1-1, with D possibly TRBD1 on 5 matching bases. This CDR3 region has 15 residues. V shed 6 bases and J shed 4 bases, with 18 bases lying between them. Looked up from germline, CDR1 is MNHEY and CDR2 is SMNVEV (reference sequence). The CDR3 DNA is TGTGCCAGCAGGCCGGGGGGGATCGGGGGCACTGAAGCTTTCTTT. It is translated as CASRPGGIGGTEAFF.